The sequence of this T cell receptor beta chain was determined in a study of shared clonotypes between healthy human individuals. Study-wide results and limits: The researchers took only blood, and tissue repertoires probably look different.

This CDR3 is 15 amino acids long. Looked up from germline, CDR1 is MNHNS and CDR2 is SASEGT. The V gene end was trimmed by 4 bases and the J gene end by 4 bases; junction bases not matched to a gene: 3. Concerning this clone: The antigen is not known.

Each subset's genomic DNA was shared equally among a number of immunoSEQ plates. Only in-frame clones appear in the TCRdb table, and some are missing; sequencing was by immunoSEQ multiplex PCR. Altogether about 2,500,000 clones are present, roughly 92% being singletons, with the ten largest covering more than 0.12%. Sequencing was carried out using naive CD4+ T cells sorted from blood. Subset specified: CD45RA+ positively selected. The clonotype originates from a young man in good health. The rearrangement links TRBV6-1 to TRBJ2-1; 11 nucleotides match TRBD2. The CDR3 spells CASSATSGKYNEQFF. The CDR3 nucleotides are TGTGCCAGCAGTGCGACTAGCGGGAAGTACAATGAGCAGTTCTTC.